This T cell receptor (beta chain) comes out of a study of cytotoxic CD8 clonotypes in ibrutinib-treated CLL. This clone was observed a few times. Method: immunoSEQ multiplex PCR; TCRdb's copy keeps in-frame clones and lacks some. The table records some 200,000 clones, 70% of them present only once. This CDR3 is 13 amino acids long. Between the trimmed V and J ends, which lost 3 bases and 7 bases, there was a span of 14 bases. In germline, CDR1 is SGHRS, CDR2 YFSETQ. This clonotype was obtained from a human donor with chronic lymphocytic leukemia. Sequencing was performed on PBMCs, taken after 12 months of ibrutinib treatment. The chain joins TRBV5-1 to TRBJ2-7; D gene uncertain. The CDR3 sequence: CASSSTFENEQYF. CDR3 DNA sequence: TGCGCCAGCAGCTCCACCTTCGAGAATGAGCAGTACTTC.